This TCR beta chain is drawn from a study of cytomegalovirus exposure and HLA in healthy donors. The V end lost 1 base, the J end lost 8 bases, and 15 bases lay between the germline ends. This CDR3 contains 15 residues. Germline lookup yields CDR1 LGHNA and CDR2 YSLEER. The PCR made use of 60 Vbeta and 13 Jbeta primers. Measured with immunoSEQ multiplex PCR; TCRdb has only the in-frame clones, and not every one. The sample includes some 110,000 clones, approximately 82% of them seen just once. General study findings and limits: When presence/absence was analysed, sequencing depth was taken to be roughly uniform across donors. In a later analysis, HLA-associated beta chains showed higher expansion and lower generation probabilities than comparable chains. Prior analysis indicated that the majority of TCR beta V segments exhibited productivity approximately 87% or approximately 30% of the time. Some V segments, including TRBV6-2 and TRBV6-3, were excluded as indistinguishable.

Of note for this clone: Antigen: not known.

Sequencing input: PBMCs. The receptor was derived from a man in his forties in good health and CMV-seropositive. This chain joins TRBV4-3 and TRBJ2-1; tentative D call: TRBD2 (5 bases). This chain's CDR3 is CASSQGRSTEYEQFF. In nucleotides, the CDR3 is TGCGCCAGCAGCCAAGGGAGGTCCACAGAATATGAGCAGTTCTTC.